What follows are 26 T cell receptor beta chains derived from one specimen sequenced in a study of CD4 T cells in relation to SARS-CoV-2 and coronaviruses. Using immunoSEQ multiplex PCR, the repertoire was profiled, and TCRdb retains in-frame clones only, with some absent. The profile shows 9,000 to 13,000 clones, 80% to 90% of them singletons. Their antigens are not known. CD4+ T cells from unexposed donors were obtained before the COVID-19 pandemic (2011-2018). The cells were cultured for about 10 days before CD4+ T cells were isolated. The sample comprised CD4+ T cells from PBMCs, cultured in vitro. Receptors originate from a human donor in good health.

This chain uses TRBV19 with TRBJ2-2; perhaps TRBD2 as D (6 bases). The CDR3 totals 16 residues. V was pared by 0 bases and J by 8 bases, with 16 bases between. Germline V gives CDR1 LNHDA, CDR2 SQIVND (reference sequence). This CDR3 reads CASSIEIFRGSGELFF. The CDR3 region has the DNA TGTGCCAGTAGTATAGAAATATTCCGGGGGAGTGGGGAGCTGTTTTTT.

The chain is built from TRBV7-2 and TRBJ2-1; TRBD2 matches at 8 bases. V shed 2 bases and J 2 bases; nucleotides not matched to a gene: 5. CDR1 SGHTA and CDR2 FQGNSA come from the germline V gene. The CDR3 loop spans 16 amino acids. CDR3 DNA: TGTGCCAGCAGCTTATTGGGCGGGGGGACCTACAATGAGCAGTTCTTC. It codes for CASSLLGGGTYNEQFF.

The V and J genes are TRBV20-1 and TRBJ2-1; 9 bases are a match to TRBD1. CDR1 DFQATT and CDR2 SNEGSKA come from the germline V gene (reference sequence). CDR3 length equals 14 residues. J gave up 4 bases and V 3 bases, and 4 bases lay outside the gene matches. The CDR3: CSASADRGYNEQFF. The DNA for the CDR3 is TGCAGTGCTAGTGCGGACAGGGGTTACAATGAGCAGTTCTTC.

The gene calls are TRBV6-2 or TRBV6-3 and TRBJ1-4; 9 bases match TRBD1. Trimming took 5 bases from V and 5 from J; bases not matched to a gene: 6. The CDR3 has 15 amino acids. Germline values: CDR1 MNHEY, CDR2 SVGEGT. This CDR3 is CASSTLTGGNEKLFF. The CDR3 nucleotides read TGTGCCAGCAGTACCCTGACAGGGGGAAATGAAAAACTGTTTTTT.

The CDR3 bases are TGTGCCAGCAGCCTCATGGGGACTAGCGGGGGGCCTAGCACAGATACGCAGTATTTT. It encodes CASSLMGTSGGPSTDTQYF. The V and J genes are TRBV7-2 and TRBJ2-3; TRBD2 agrees at 15 bases. V lost 5 bases and J lost 0; bases outside the gene matches: 9. Germline assignment: CDR1 SGHTA and CDR2 FQGNSA. The CDR3 is 19 amino acids.

The V and J genes are TRBV7-9 and TRBJ2-7; D uncertain. The CDR3 covers 13 residues. V was shortened by 1 base and J by 4 bases, with 8 bases between the two germline ends. CDR1 SEHNR and CDR2 FQNEAQ come from the germline V gene (reference sequence). In DNA form, the CDR3 reads TGTGCCAGCAGCTTAGTGGGCGGATACGAGCAGTACTTC. Translated, it gives CASSLVGGYEQYF.

This clone was recorded only once. This sequence joins TRBV7-3 and TRBJ1-2; D possibly corresponds to TRBD1 (6 bases). Germline-derived CDR1 and CDR2 are SGHTA and FQGTGA. V was pared by 1 base and J by 6 bases, with 12 bases between. The CDR3 is 14 amino acids. Here the CDR3 DNA reads TGTGCCAGCAGCTTAAGCGGGGGGCTCGATGGCTACACCTTC. It yields the protein CASSLSGGLDGYTF.

The chain employs TRBV11-2 and TRBJ1-2, with D unclear. Germline CDR1 is SGHAT and CDR2 is FQNNGV. Deletions cut 1 base from V and 2 bases from J, with 8 bases between. CDR3 length: 14 amino acids. The CDR3 sequence is CASSLVESNYGYTF. For the CDR3, the DNA is TGTGCCAGCAGCTTAGTTGAGAGCAACTATGGCTACACCTTC.

The chain couples TRBV4-3 to TRBJ2-1, with D maybe TRBD2 (5 bases). This CDR3 contains 14 residues. Germline values: CDR1 LGHNA, CDR2 YSLEER. V was clipped by 0 bases and J by 10 bases, with 13 bases between them. The CDR3 region has the DNA TGCGCCAGCAGCCAAGAAGATTCGGGCGGGGAGCAGTTCTTC. The encoded protein is CASSQEDSGGEQFF.

This clone has a handful of counts. This chain's CDR3 is CASSPRAKGNSPLHF. The CDR3, as DNA: TGTGCCAGCAGCCCTCGGGCAAAGGGGAATTCACCCCTCCACTTT. The chain couples TRBV5-4 to TRBJ1-6; possibly TRBD1 for D (5 bases). The CDR3 extends over 15 amino acids. Trimming removed 4 bases from V and 7 bases from J, with 15 bases in between. Germline lookup yields CDR1 SGHNT and CDR2 YYREEE (reference sequence).

The sample holds one count of this clone. The rearrangement uses TRBV6-2 or TRBV6-3 and TRBJ1-2; a possible D gene is TRBD1 (5 bases). The CDR3 has 15 residues. The germline gives CDR1 MNHEY, CDR2 SVGEGT. With 4 bases removed from V and 4 bases from J, the gap between germline ends came to 16 bases. This CDR3 reads CASSSIYRQIYGYTF. The CDR3 DNA reads as TGTGCCAGCAGTTCAATTTATCGACAGATCTATGGCTACACCTTC.

This clone was counted a few times. This chain joins TRBV7-9 and TRBJ2-3; weak D call: TRBD2 (5 bases). V gave up 5 bases and J gave up 0 bases, with 12 bases separating them. Germline loops: CDR1 SEHNR, CDR2 FQNEAQ (reference sequence). The CDR3 runs to 15 residues. Written as DNA, the CDR3 is TGTGCCAGCAGCCCGGAGCGGTTAAGCACAGATACGCAGTATTTT. Translated, it gives CASSPERLSTDTQYF.

The J gene is TRBJ2-5, the V gene TRBV11-2, with 13 bases aligning to TRBD2. There are 15 residues in the CDR3. Trimming cost V 5 bases and J 4 bases; bases outside gene matches: 4. Germline V lookup: CDR1 SGHAT, CDR2 FQNNGV. CDR3: CASSELAGGRETQYF. CDR3 bases: TGTGCCAGCAGCGAACTAGCGGGGGGGCGAGAGACCCAGTACTTC.

V is TRBV5-1 and J is TRBJ2-1; D remains ambiguous. V was cut by 1 base and J by 0 bases, with 8 bases left in between. The CDR3 covers 15 residues. The germline V gene encodes CDR1 SGHRS and CDR2 YFSETQ. For the CDR3, the DNA is TGCGCCAGCAGCTTGTCCCTAGTCTCCTACAATGAGCAGTTCTTC. Residues: CASSLSLVSYNEQFF. Combining the CDR3 with reference TRBV5-1 and TRBJ2-1 gives the whole variable domain KAGVTQTPRYLIKTRGQQVTLSCSPISGHRSVSWYQQTPGQGLQFLFEYFSETQRNKGNFPGRFSGRQFSNSRSEMNVSTLELGDSALYLCASSLSLVSYNEQFFGPGTRLTVL.

The rearrangement joins TRBV18 to TRBJ2-7, with TRBD2 matching over 7 bases. Germline CDR1 reads KGHSH; CDR2 reads LQKENI. V lost 2 bases to trimming and J lost 2 bases; unmatched junction nucleotides: 3. The CDR3 is 14 residues long. The CDR3 sequence is CASSPGGGTYEQYF. In DNA form, the CDR3 reads TGTGCCAGCTCACCAGGCGGGGGTACCTACGAGCAGTACTTC.

This chain uses TRBV9 with TRBJ2-5; D is unclear. Trimming took off 2 bases at V and 6 bases at J, with 5 bases between the two ends. The CDR3 extends over 11 amino acids. The V gene's germline CDR1 is SGDLS and CDR2 YYNGEE. The CDR3 coding sequence is TGTGCCAGCAGCGTCGGTCAGACCCAGTACTTC. The encoded protein is CASSVGQTQYF.

This clone was detected only once. The gene calls are TRBV7-6 and TRBJ2-1; D tentatively fits TRBD1 or TRBD2 (5 bases each). Germline V gives CDR1 SGHVS, CDR2 FNYEAQ. The CDR3 has 15 residues. V was cut by 1 base and J by 8 bases, with 15 bases left in between. The CDR3 DNA reads TGTGCCAGCAGCTTAGTAGGGGTCGGAGGCGATGAGCAGTTCTTC. Its protein is CASSLVGVGGDEQFF.

The chain uses TRBV5-1 and TRBJ2-3; 8 positions agree with TRBD2. There are 14 residues in the CDR3. V trimming: 2 bases; J trimming: 1 base; junction bases outside the gene matches: 0. The germline V gene encodes CDR1 SGHRS and CDR2 YFSETQ. CDR3: CASSFSGGTDTQYF. The CDR3 nucleotides are TGCGCCAGCAGCTTTAGCGGGGGCACAGATACGCAGTATTTT.

In DNA, the CDR3 is TGTGCCAGCAGCCAAGAGCGCCTAGCGGGCGAGCAGTTCTTC. This sequence encodes CASSQERLAGEQFF. The genes are TRBV14 and TRBJ2-1, with 8 bases lining up with TRBD2. The CDR3 covers 14 residues. Germline lookup yields CDR1 SGHDN and CDR2 FVKESK. J gave up 10 bases and V 0 bases, and 5 bases lay outside the gene matches.

The V and J genes are TRBV6-6 and TRBJ1-5, with D possibly being TRBD1 (5 bases). The CDR3 consists of 14 residues. The germline gives CDR1 MNHNY, CDR2 SVGAGI (reference sequence). V was trimmed by 2 bases and J by 7 bases, leaving 12 bases between them. CDR3 coding DNA: TGTGCCAGCAGTTACAGCGTCAGGGTCCAGCCCCAGCATTTT. Translated: CASSYSVRVQPQHF.

The rearrangement joins TRBV19 to TRBJ1-5; 7 bases align to TRBD1. Trimming at V came to 5 bases and at J to 0 bases, leaving 7 bases not matched to a gene. The CDR3 consists of 16 residues. Per germline, CDR1 LNHDA and CDR2 SQIVND (reference sequence). This CDR3 is CASSRDSNYSNQPQHF. CDR3 nucleotide sequence: TGTGCCAGTAGTCGGGACAGTAACTATAGCAATCAGCCCCAGCATTTT. The complete variable domain, with remaining parts taken from reference TRBV19 and TRBJ1-5, reads DGGITQSPKYLFRKEGQNVTLSCEQNLNHDAMYWYRQDPGQGLRLIYYSQIVNDFQKGDIAEGYSVSREKKESFPLTVTSAQKNPTAFYLCASSRDSNYSNQPQHFGDGTRLSIL.

This clone is a singleton in its sample. The chain carries TRBV11-2 and TRBJ1-4, with unresolved D. The germline gives CDR1 SGHAT, CDR2 FQNNGV. CDR3 length: 14 residues. V gave up 5 bases and J gave up 8 bases, with 15 bases separating them. CDR3 region: CASSPDWVREKLFF. DNA of the CDR3: TGTGCCAGCAGCCCAGACTGGGTCCGGGAAAAACTGTTTTTT.

This sequence joins TRBV6-6 and TRBJ2-7, with a tentative D call TRBD1 (6 bases). V lost 6 bases and J 6 bases, leaving 15 bases between the germline ends. Per germline, CDR1 MNHNY and CDR2 SVGAGI (reference sequence). The CDR3 extends over 13 amino acids. The CDR3 spells CASRMQGNREQYF. The DNA of the CDR3 is TGTGCCAGCAGGATGCAGGGGAACCGCGAGCAGTACTTC.

This clone has just a few counts. The chain has TRBV6-2 or TRBV6-3 and TRBJ2-7; D is uncertain. The CDR3 is 13 residues long. Germline CDR1 MNHEY, CDR2 SVGEGT. Deletions cut 0 bases from V and 4 bases from J, with 7 bases between. The DNA for the CDR3 is TGTGCCAGCAGTTACTCCCGACGTTACGAGCAGTACTTC. It specifies CASSYSRRYEQYF.

V gene TRBV6-1 combines with J gene TRBJ2-1; 7 nucleotides align to TRBD2. V lost 6 bases and J lost 1; bases outside the gene matches: 3. The CDR3 is made up of 14 amino acids. The germline gives CDR1 MNHNS, CDR2 SASEGT. The CDR3 nucleotides are TGTGCCAGCAGGCTAGCGGATTCCTACAATGAGCAGTTCTTC. It specifies CASRLADSYNEQFF.

The V and J genes are TRBV7-8 and TRBJ2-7; 7 bases map to TRBD1. The CDR3 has 15 amino acids. The trim removed 7 bases at V and 3 bases at J, leaving 12 bases unmatched. Germline CDR1 SGHVS, CDR2 FQNEAQ. The CDR3 region has the DNA TGTGCCAGCACCCTCCGGGGCAGGGGGATCTACGAGCAGTACTTC. Encoded protein: CASTLRGRGIYEQYF.